Detailed here is one TCR beta chain. Germline values: CDR1 SGHRS, CDR2 YFSETQ. The CDR3 extends over 15 amino acids. V was pared by 1 base and J by 3 bases, with 6 bases of the junction left unmatched. Authors' data handling: Using reference gene primer amplification, nucleated cell counts were estimated. Sequencing used immunoSEQ multiplex PCR; TCRdb keeps in-frame clones, though not all of them. The DNA was the basis for D and trimming; V, J and clone size are from that table. The repertoire holds some 110,000 clones, with about 74% as singletons. The sample belongs to a study of blood T cell repertoires in COVID-19. Study-wide background: PBMCs, B-cell-depleted T cells, or T cells provided the cDNA or gDNA that made up the material.

Sample: peripheral blood. This TCR was sampled from a man aged 70 or older with acute or convalescent COVID-19. The V and J genes are TRBV5-1 and TRBJ1-1; 7 positions match TRBD1. CDR3 sequence (DNA): TGCGCCAGCAGCTTGAGTACAGGGGCCTACACTGAAGCTTTCTTT. Its translation is CASSLSTGAYTEAFF.